This T cell receptor beta chain comes out of a study of cytotoxic CD8 clonotypes in ibrutinib-treated CLL. Study conclusions and caveats: With treatment, public clonotypes, which were uncommon, either contracted or remained stable. At baseline, clonality was higher than in age-matched healthy donors and correlated with CD8+ counts.

Sequenced by immunoSEQ multiplex PCR; TCRdb stores in-frame clones only, minus some. The sample records some 200,000 clones, approximately 79% being singletons. The V gene's germline CDR1 is SNHLY and CDR2 FYNNEI. The V end was cut by 5 bases, the J end by 7 bases, with 21 bases between. The CDR3 covers 16 residues. In the case of this clone: Antigen specificity is unknown.

V and J are TRBV2 and TRBJ2-1; D possibly corresponds to TRBD2 (6 bases). Specimen: PBMCs, collected after 12 months of ibrutinib treatment. The receptor was isolated from a human donor with chronic lymphocytic leukemia. The CDR3 nucleotides read TGTGCCAGCAGTAGAGGATGGGACTCCCGAAGGAATGAGCAGTTCTTC. The encoded protein is CASSRGWDSRRNEQFF.